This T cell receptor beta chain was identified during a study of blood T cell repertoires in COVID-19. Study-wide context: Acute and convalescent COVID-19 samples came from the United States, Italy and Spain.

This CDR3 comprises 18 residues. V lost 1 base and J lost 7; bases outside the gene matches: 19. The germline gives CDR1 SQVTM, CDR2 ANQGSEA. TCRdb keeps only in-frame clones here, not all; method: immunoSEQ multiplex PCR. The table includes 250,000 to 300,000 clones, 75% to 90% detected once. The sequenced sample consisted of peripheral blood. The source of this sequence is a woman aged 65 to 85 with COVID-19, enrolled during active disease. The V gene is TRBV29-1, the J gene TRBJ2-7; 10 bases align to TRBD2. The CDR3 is CSVEGLAGALRGHREQYF. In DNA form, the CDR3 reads TGCAGCGTTGAAGGCCTAGCGGGGGCCCTCAGGGGGCATCGGGAGCAGTACTTC.